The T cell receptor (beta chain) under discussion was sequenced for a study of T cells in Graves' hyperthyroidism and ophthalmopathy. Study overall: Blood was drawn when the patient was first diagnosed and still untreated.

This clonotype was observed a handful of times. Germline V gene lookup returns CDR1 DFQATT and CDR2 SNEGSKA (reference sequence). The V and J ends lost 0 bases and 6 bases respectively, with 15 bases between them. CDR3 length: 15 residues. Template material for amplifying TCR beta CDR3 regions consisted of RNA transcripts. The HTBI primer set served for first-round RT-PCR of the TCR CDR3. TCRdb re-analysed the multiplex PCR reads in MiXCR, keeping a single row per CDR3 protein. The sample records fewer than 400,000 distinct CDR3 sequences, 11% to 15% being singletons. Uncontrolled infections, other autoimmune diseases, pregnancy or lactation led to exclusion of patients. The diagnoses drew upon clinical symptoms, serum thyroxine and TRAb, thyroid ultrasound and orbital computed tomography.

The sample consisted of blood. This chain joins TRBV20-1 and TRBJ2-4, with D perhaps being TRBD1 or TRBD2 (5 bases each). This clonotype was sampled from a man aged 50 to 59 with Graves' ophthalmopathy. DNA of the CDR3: TGCAGTGCTAGAGATCGGTTGAGGGGCACAAACATTCAGTACTTC. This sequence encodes CSARDRLRGTNIQYF.